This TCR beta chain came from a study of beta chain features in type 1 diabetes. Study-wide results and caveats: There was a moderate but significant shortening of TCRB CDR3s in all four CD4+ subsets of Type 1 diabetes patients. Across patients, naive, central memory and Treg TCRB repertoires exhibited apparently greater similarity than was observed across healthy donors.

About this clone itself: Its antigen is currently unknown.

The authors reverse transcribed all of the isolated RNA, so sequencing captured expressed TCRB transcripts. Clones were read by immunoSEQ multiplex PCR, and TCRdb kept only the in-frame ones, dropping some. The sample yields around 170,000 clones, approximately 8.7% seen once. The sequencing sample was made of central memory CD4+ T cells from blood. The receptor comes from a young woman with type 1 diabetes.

The CDR3 nucleotides read TGTGCCAGCAGCTTTAGGGACAGCTTGAACACTGAAGCTTTCTTT. Amino acid sequence: CASSFRDSLNTEAFF. The genes are TRBV6-5 and TRBJ1-1; 7 bases are shared with TRBD1. The V gene's germline CDR1 is MNHEY and CDR2 SVGAGI. Trimming cost V 6 bases and J 0 bases; bases outside gene matches: 7. This CDR3 comprises 15 residues.